This entry describes one T cell receptor beta chain. These data belong to a study of blood T cell repertoires in COVID-19. About the study: The United States, Italy and Spain supplied acute and convalescent COVID-19 samples. From T cells, B-cell-depleted T cells, or PBMCs came the material, which was cDNA or gDNA.

Source study methods: Nucleated cell number was recorded as an estimate derived from reference gene primer amplification. This table comes from immunoSEQ multiplex PCR, and its TCRdb copy is limited to in-frame clones, with some not included. The DNA was the basis for D and trimming; V, J and clone size are from that table. The repertoire holds some 460,000 clones, with 75% to 90% as singletons. The length of the CDR3 is 15 residues. After removal of 10 bases from V and 3 bases from J, the junction contained 14 bases not matched to a gene. CDR1 and CDR2 from the germline V gene are ENHRY and SYGVKD. The TCR sequence derives from a woman aged 25 to 45 with acute or convalescent COVID-19. The sample taken for sequencing was peripheral blood. The rearrangement links TRBV10-3 to TRBJ2-7; 8 positions agree with TRBD1. This CDR3 reads CATINRGNGNYEQYF. CDR3 DNA: TGTGCCACGATTAACAGGGGGAACGGAAACTACGAGCAGTACTTC.